This T cell receptor beta chain came from a study of CXCR3-negative and CXCR3-positive naive CD8 T cells. UMI-labeled TRB cDNA libraries were prepared by 5' RACE. TCRdb reprocessed the 5' RACE reads, keeping one entry per CDR3 protein, no DNA. Recorded for this sample: about 58,000 distinct CDR3 sequences. Broader study findings: CXCR3-negative and CXCR3-positive naive cells shared comparable TRBV-TRBJ usage, but memory cells did not.

Points on this clonotype: As yet, its antigen is unknown.

Per the germline V gene, CDR1 is SQVTM and CDR2 is ANQGSEA. CDR3 length: 12 residues. Source material: naive CXCR3- CD8+ T cells from blood. Subset here: CD45RO-CCR7+CD27+CD95- naive CD8+ T cells lacking CXCR3 (TNR3-). The receptor comes from a human donor in good health. Some clones in this sample may be carry-over from other donors' samples. The V call is TRBV29-1, the J call TRBJ2-7; as DNA is missing, the TRBD1 call by TCRdb cannot be tested. The CDR3 here is CSVEQVGDEQYF.